This entry lists 24 T cell receptor beta chains sequenced from one sample in a study of T cells in Graves' hyperthyroidism and ophthalmopathy. TCR beta CDR3 regions were amplified from RNA. First-round RT-PCR with HTBI primers amplified the TCR CDR3 region. TCRdb re-called the multiplex PCR reads through MiXCR, storing one row per CDR3 protein. The profile shows a few hundred thousand distinct CDR3 sequences, 35% to 55% of them singletons. Sequencing input: peripheral blood or thyroid tissue (not recorded which). These receptors originate from an adult woman with Graves' disease, either hyperthyroidism or ophthalmopathy (not recorded which).

Details on this clonotype: The junction departs from the called germline gene at one end, perhaps through a read error. The chain links TRBV2 to TRBJ2-5; D gene uncertain. The V gene's germline CDR1 is SNHLY and CDR2 FYNNEI. The CDR3 is 12 amino acids. The CDR3 protein is CASSPGEEAQYF. The CDR3 nucleotides read TGTGCCAGCTCACCCGGTGAAGAGGCCCAGTACTTC. Looking up the rest from reference TRBV2 and TRBJ2-5 gives the full variable domain: EPEVTQTPSHQVTQMGQEVILRCVPISNHLYFYWYRQILGQKVEFLVSFYNNEISEKSEIFDDQFSVERPDGSNFTLKIRSTKLEDSAMYFCASSPGEEAQYFGPGTRLLVL.

CDR3 in amino acids: CSVDGAPSYEQYF. In DNA form, the CDR3 reads TGCAGCGTTGACGGGGCACCCTCCTACGAGCAGTACTTC. The chain uses TRBV29-1 and TRBJ2-7; D tentatively reads TRBD1 or TRBD2 (5 bases each). The V end lost 3 bases, the J end lost 0 bases, and 9 bases lay between the germline ends. The CDR3 has 13 amino acids. From germline, CDR1 is SQVTM and CDR2 ANQGSEA.

Many counts were recorded for this clonotype. One junction end disagrees with the germline gene, perhaps due to a read error. The chain is built from TRBV3-1 and TRBJ2-5; D not certain. This CDR3 contains 12 residues. The germline V gene encodes CDR1 LGHDT and CDR2 YNNKEL (reference sequence). CDR3 in DNA: TGCGCCAGCAGCCAAGTCCAAGAGACCCAGTACTTC. Translating gives CASSQVQETQYF.

The gene calls are TRBV7-3 and TRBJ2-5, with 8 nucleotides matching TRBD1. Germline CDR1 and CDR2: SGHTA and FQGTGA. The CDR3 consists of 15 residues. J was trimmed by 4 bases and V by 5 bases; bases with no gene match: 9. In DNA form, the CDR3 reads TGTGCCAGCAGCCGCAGACAGGGGTTCGGAGAGACCCAGTACTTC. This encodes CASSRRQGFGETQYF. The full variable domain, completed using reference TRBV7-3 and TRBJ2-5, is GAGVSQTPSNKVTEKGKYVELRCDPISGHTALYWYRQSLGQGPEFLIYFQGTGAADDSGLPNDRFFAVRPEGSVSTLKIQRTERGDSAVYLCASSRRQGFGETQYFGPGTRLLVL.

This clonotype was found a few times. The rearrangement uses TRBV24-1 and TRBJ1-5; a weak D match, TRBD1 (5 bases). CDR3 size: 13 residues. V was shortened by 9 bases and J by 6 bases, with 14 bases between the two germline ends. Germline CDR1 and CDR2: KGHDR and SFDVKD. The CDR3: CATEERRGQPQHF. The CDR3 DNA sequence: TGTGCCACCGAGGAAAGAAGGGGTCAGCCCCAGCATTTT.

This clonotype was observed many times. The J gene is TRBJ2-7, the V gene TRBV4-1; possible D gene TRBD2, 5 bases. CDR1 and CDR2 from the germline V gene are MGHRA and YSYEKL. The CDR3 has 11 residues. Trimming left V 3 bases short and J 7 bases short, with 7 bases between. The CDR3 sequence is CASSHPGEQYF. CDR3 DNA sequence: TGCGCCAGCAGCCACCCGGGAGAGCAGTACTTC.

A word on this clonotype: One end of the junction varies from germline; a read error may be responsible. The chain has TRBV10-3 and TRBJ1-2; D unclear. The CDR3 is made up of 13 amino acids. CDR1 is ENHRY and CDR2 is SYGVKD in the germline V gene. The CDR3 is CASSDRTNYGYTF. The CDR3 DNA follows: TGTGCCAGCAGTGACCGGACTAACTATGGCTACACCTTC.

The CDR3 region is CATRTGTEDTGELFF. The CDR3 coding sequence is TGTGCCACCAGGACCGGGACGGAGGACACCGGGGAGCTGTTTTTT. The chain joins TRBV24-1 to TRBJ2-2, with D possibly being TRBD1 or TRBD2 (5 bases each). CDR1 is KGHDR and CDR2 is SFDVKD in the germline V gene. V was clipped by 7 bases and J by 3 bases, with 14 bases between them. CDR3 length equals 15 residues.

A few counts support this clonotype. This chain joins TRBV20-1 and TRBJ2-7; D is unresolved. The CDR3 sequence is 13 residues long. V was trimmed by 5 bases and J by 0 bases, leaving 11 bases between them. Germline CDR1 and CDR2: DFQATT and SNEGSKA (reference sequence). CDR3 nucleotides: TGCAGTGCTCTAAGCAGGAGCTCCTACGAGCAGTACTTC. Translating gives CSALSRSSYEQYF.

This clonotype was detected only a few times. The V call is TRBV28, the J call TRBJ2-7, with TRBD2 identical over 7 bases. V was clipped by 8 bases and J by 0 bases; unmatched bases: 7. Germline values: CDR1 MDHEN, CDR2 SYDVKM. The CDR3 runs to 14 residues. This chain's CDR3 is CASGVSGNSYEQYF. DNA for the CDR3: TGTGCCAGCGGAGTAAGCGGGAACTCCTACGAGCAGTACTTC.

The rearrangement joins TRBV15 to TRBJ2-7; D is uncertain. Germline CDR1 is LNHNV and CDR2 is YYDKDF (reference sequence). Between the trimmed V and J ends, which lost 2 bases and 3 bases, there was a span of 8 bases. This CDR3 spans 13 amino acids. In nucleotides, the CDR3 is TGTGCCACCAGCAGACCTACCGTCTACGAGCAGTACTTC. It yields the protein CATSRPTVYEQYF.

CDR3 coding DNA: TGCGCCAGCAGCCCTACATTGGGGGTCAAGAGGGGCTATGGCTACACCTTC. It encodes CASSPTLGVKRGYGYTF. This chain connects TRBV5-1 to TRBJ1-2; possibly TRBD1 for D (5 bases). Germline V gene lookup returns CDR1 SGHRS and CDR2 YFSETQ. The CDR3 length is 17 residues. V lost 4 bases and J 4 bases, leaving 23 bases between the germline ends.

This clonotype was seen many times. The CDR3 region has the DNA TGTGCCAGCAGCCGGGGACCAATGTACGAGCAGTACTTC. Encoded protein: CASSRGPMYEQYF. The V gene is TRBV7-2, the J gene TRBJ2-7; D assignment may be TRBD1 or TRBD2 (5 bases each). Germline lookup yields CDR1 SGHTA and CDR2 FQGNSA. The CDR3 covers 13 residues. The V end was cut by 5 bases, the J end by 4 bases, with 12 bases between.

This clonotype was detected ten times or more. The chain couples TRBV9 to TRBJ1-5, with TRBD1 matching 8 bases. Per germline, CDR1 SGDLS and CDR2 YYNGEE. The CDR3 has 14 residues. The V segment lost 4 bases and the J segment 7 bases; nucleotides outside the gene matches: 7. The CDR3 is CASSSGQGGQPQHF. CDR3 DNA sequence: TGTGCCAGCAGCTCCGGACAGGGCGGGCAGCCCCAGCATTTT.

This clonotype has ten or more counts. The chain is built from TRBV11-2 and TRBJ1-1; D perhaps matches TRBD1 (5 bases). Trimming left V 1 base short and J 5 bases short, with 11 bases between. In germline, CDR1 is SGHAT, CDR2 FQNNGV. The length of the CDR3 is 14 residues. This chain's CDR3 is CASSLVKGRTEAFF. In DNA form, the CDR3 reads TGTGCCAGCAGCTTAGTTAAGGGGCGAACTGAAGCTTTCTTT.

This clonotype was picked up many times. V usage is TRBV6-1 and J usage is TRBJ1-5, with D uncertain. CDR1 MNHNS and CDR2 SASEGT come from the germline V gene. With 5 bases removed from V and 5 bases from J, the gap between germline ends came to 16 bases. The length of the CDR3 is 15 residues. The CDR3 DNA reads as TGTGCCAGCAGTCCCTCCGGTTGGGCAGATCAGCCCCAGCATTTT. Translating gives CASSPSGWADQPQHF.

For the CDR3, the DNA is TGTGCCAGCAGTGACTCGACGGGGCCGGAAGAAAAACTGTTTTTT. This translates into CASSDSTGPEEKLFF. This chain uses TRBV6-4 with TRBJ1-4, with D tentatively TRBD1 (5 bases). Looked up from germline, CDR1 is MRHNA and CDR2 is SNTAGT. This CDR3 contains 15 residues. Trimming took 0 bases from V and 8 from J, leaving 13 bases between them.

This clonotype was recorded many times. The V and J genes are TRBV20-1 and TRBJ1-4; possibly TRBD1 for D (6 bases). Germline values: CDR1 DFQATT, CDR2 SNEGSKA (reference sequence). Trimming left V 6 bases short and J 7 bases short, with 15 bases between. This CDR3 is 13 amino acids long. CDR3 loop: CSAPGAGSEKLFF. The CDR3 nucleotides are TGCAGTGCCCCAGGGGCAGGGTCTGAAAAACTGTTTTTT.

In this sample, this clonotype turned up many times. No conserved phenylalanine or tryptophan is present at the end of the CDR3, so a read error is the likely explanation. Because the CDR3's place on the DNA is in doubt, the DNA is left out and the CDR3 is given as listed by TCRdb. The chain couples TRBV24-1 to TRBJ2-7; the table's D call of TRBD2 was not tested on the DNA. The CDR3 is 9 residues long, counting both termini. Germline V lookup: CDR1 KGHDR, CDR2 SFDVKD. The CDR3 is CATSDSLAG.

This clonotype was observed many times. The chain links TRBV4-1 to TRBJ2-2; D is undetermined. V was cut by 1 base and J by 9 bases, with 12 bases left in between. Looked up from germline, CDR1 is MGHRA and CDR2 is YSYEKL. The CDR3 totals 14 residues. CDR3 amino acids: CASSQVGRNRELFF. CDR3 in DNA: TGCGCCAGCAGCCAAGTGGGAAGGAACCGGGAGCTGTTTTTT.

This clonotype occurred once. The gene calls are TRBV2 and TRBJ2-2; 10 nucleotides align to TRBD2. After removal of 4 bases from V and 7 bases from J, the junction contained 6 bases not matched to a gene. The CDR3 covers 15 residues. The germline CDR1 and CDR2 sequences are SNHLY and FYNNEI. The chain's CDR3 is CASSGLAGGDGELFF. CDR3 nucleotides: TGTGCCAGCAGTGGACTAGCGGGCGGGGACGGGGAGCTGTTTTTT.

This clonotype was found many times. The final CDR3 position lacks the conserved phenylalanine or tryptophan, pointing to a likely read error. V usage is TRBV14 and J usage is TRBJ1-1; possible D gene TRBD1, 6 bases. CDR1 and CDR2 (germline): SGHDN, FVKESK. Trimming stripped 2 bases from V and 4 bases from J, with 11 bases between. The CDR3 sequence is 14 residues long. The CDR3 reads CASSQKGGITEAFC. The CDR3, as DNA: TGTGCCAGCAGCCAAAAGGGGGGGATCACTGAAGCTTTCTGT.

This chain uses TRBV15 with TRBJ2-2, with 13 nucleotides matching TRBD2. Germline V gene lookup returns CDR1 LNHNV and CDR2 YYDKDF (reference sequence). V lost 5 bases to trimming and J lost 5 bases; unmatched junction nucleotides: 8. This CDR3 is 17 amino acids long. CDR3 amino acids: CATSPRTSGSMTGELFF. Here the CDR3 DNA reads TGTGCCACCAGCCCCCGGACTAGCGGGAGTATGACCGGGGAGCTGTTTTTT.

On this clonotype itself: Lacking the conserved final phenylalanine or tryptophan, this CDR3 likely reflects a read error. The chain recombines TRBV20-1 with TRBJ1-2; D remains unclear. Germline loops: CDR1 DFQATT, CDR2 SNEGSKA (reference sequence). CDR3 length: 13 amino acids. V lost 1 base and J lost 3, with 9 bases in between. This CDR3 reads CSARVGADYGYTL. In DNA, the CDR3 is TGCAGTGCTAGAGTGGGAGCTGACTATGGCTACACCCTC.